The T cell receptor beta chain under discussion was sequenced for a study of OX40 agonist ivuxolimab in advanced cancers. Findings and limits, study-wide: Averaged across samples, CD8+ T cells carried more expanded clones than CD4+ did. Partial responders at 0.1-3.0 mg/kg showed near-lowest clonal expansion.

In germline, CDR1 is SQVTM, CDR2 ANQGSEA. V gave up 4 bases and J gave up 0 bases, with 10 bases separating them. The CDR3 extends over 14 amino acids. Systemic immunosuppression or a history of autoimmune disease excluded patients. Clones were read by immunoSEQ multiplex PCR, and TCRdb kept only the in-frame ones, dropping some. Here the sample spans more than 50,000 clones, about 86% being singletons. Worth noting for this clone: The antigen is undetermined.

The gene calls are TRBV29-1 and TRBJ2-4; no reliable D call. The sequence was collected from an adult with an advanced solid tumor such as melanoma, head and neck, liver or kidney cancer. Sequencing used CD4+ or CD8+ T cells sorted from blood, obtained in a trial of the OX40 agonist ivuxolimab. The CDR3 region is CSVVSGRAKNIQYF. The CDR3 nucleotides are TGCAGCGTTGTCTCGGGCCGAGCCAAAAACATTCAGTACTTC.